These 8 T cell receptor beta chains share one sample of origin, sequenced in a study of immune heterogeneity within non-small cell lung tumors. Per sample, about 610 ng of bulk tumor genomic DNA was the template used. Spaced far apart, several biopsies were taken from each primary tumor during surgery. Enrolled patients presented with newly diagnosed, previously untreated non-small cell lung cancer and underwent curative surgery. Amplification of TCR beta CDR3 was performed by multiplex PCR with 32 V and 13 J primers. TCRdb passed the multiplex PCR reads through MiXCR, listing each CDR3 protein once. Of approximately 31,000 distinct CDR3 sequences in the sample, 28% were seen once. Sample: lung tumor tissue. Receptor source: a man aged 40-49 years with non-small cell lung cancer.

There are many counts of this clonotype. The chain has TRBV6-1 and TRBJ1-6, with D maybe TRBD1 (5 bases). Germline V lookup: CDR1 MNHNS, CDR2 SASEGT. V was clipped by 6 bases and J by 12 bases, with 21 bases between them. The CDR3 length is 15 residues. The CDR3 DNA reads as TGTGCCAGCAGCCTAAAGCAACTCCCGAGGGGACCCCTCCACTTT. This encodes CASSLKQLPRGPLHF.

A single count supports this clonotype. This may be a read error: a much more frequent sequence differs by one nucleotide. The CDR3 DNA sequence: TGTGCCAACAGCTTAGCCAAGGGTCAGCCCCAGCATTTT. Protein product: CANSLAKGQPQHF. The chain links TRBV11-2 to TRBJ1-5, with D unresolved. Germline values: CDR1 SGHAT, CDR2 FQNNGV. The CDR3 totals 13 residues.

Many counts were recorded for this clonotype. The rearrangement links TRBV20-1 to TRBJ1-2, with D maybe TRBD1 (6 bases). V was shortened by 6 bases and J by 4 bases, with 12 bases between the two germline ends. CDR3 length: 12 amino acids. Germline CDR1 is DFQATT and CDR2 is SNEGSKA (reference sequence). The CDR3, as DNA: TGCAGTGCAGACAGGTCTAGCTATGGCTACACCTTC. Its translation is CSADRSSYGYTF.

On this clonotype itself: The junction and the germline gene differ at one end; a read error may be behind it. V and J are TRBV7-7 and TRBJ2-1, with 14 nucleotides matching TRBD2. Germline V gene sequence: CDR1 SSHAT, CDR2 FNYEAQ (reference sequence). CDR3 length: 18 residues. For the CDR3, the DNA is TGTGCTAGCAGTCATAATGCCCCAGGACTAGCGGGGGGCAATGAGCAGTTCTTC. Translation: CASSHNAPGLAGGNEQFF.

The rearrangement joins TRBV11-3 to TRBJ2-3; 8 bases agree with TRBD2. V trimming: 4 bases; J trimming: 3 bases; junction bases outside the gene matches: 3. CDR1 and CDR2 (germline): SGHNT, YENEEA. The CDR3 contains 14 residues. In DNA form, the CDR3 reads TGTGCCAGCAGCTCCGGGACTAGAACAGATACGCAGTATTTT. As protein: CASSSGTRTDTQYF.

As to this clonotype: Mismatch with germline at one junction end may stem from a read error. The chain recombines TRBV20-1 with TRBJ2-5; D perhaps matches TRBD1 (6 bases). This CDR3 has 12 amino acids. From germline, CDR1 is DFQATT and CDR2 SNEGSKA (reference sequence). The CDR3 sequence is CSASGQQESQYF. The DNA of the CDR3 is TGCAGTGCTTCTGGACAGCAAGAGAGCCAGTACTTC.

For this clonotype: One base away lies a much larger clone, so this may be a sequencing read error. The chain uses TRBV19 and TRBJ1-2; D remains unclear. This CDR3 is built from 13 residues. Per the germline V gene, CDR1 is LNHDA and CDR2 is SQIVND (reference sequence). As DNA, the CDR3 is TGTGCCAGTAGTATAGAAGGCGGATATGGCTACAACTTC. It codes for CASSIEGGYGYNF.

This clonotype appeared many times. The rearrangement links TRBV7-9 to TRBJ1-1; no firm D call. The CDR3 spans 12 residues. CDR1 and CDR2 (germline): SEHNR, FQNEAQ (reference sequence). Trimming cost V 3 bases and J 1 base, with 3 bases left between them. CDR3 sequence: CASSFQNTEAFF. As DNA, the CDR3 is TGTGCCAGCAGCTTTCAGAACACTGAAGCTTTCTTT. The variable domain in full, completed from reference TRBV7-9 and TRBJ1-1, reads DTGVSQNPRHKITKRGQNVTFRCDPISEHNRLYWYRQTLGQGPEFLTYFQNEAQLEKSRLLSDRFSAERPKGSFSTLEIQRTEQGDSAMYLCASSFQNTEAFFGQGTRLTVV.